Sequencing of this T cell receptor (beta chain) was carried out in a study of early T cells in non-severe SARS-CoV-2 infection. Across the study: Investigators sequenced bulk RNA drawn from unsorted whole blood, and chains remained unpaired.

Unique molecular identifiers tagged individual cDNA molecules. TCRdb itself ran the 5' RACE reads through MiXCR, one entry per CDR3 protein. This table holds about 61,000 distinct CDR3 sequences, under 14% found once. The germline CDR1 and CDR2 sequences are MDHEN and SYDVKM. The V end lost 6 bases, the J end lost 11 bases, and 19 bases lay between the germline ends. The CDR3 extends over 13 amino acids. This clonotype was seen ten or more times. Its matching antigen is unknown. General observations from the study: Database matching using VDJdb favored anti-spike CD8 responses, with private and CD4 specificities left missing.

The sequencing sample was made of whole blood. The chain uses TRBV28 and TRBJ1-2; a weak D match, TRBD1 (6 bases). The sequence was collected from an adult who was a healthcare worker with PCR-confirmed SARS-CoV-2 infection or an uninfected control (not recorded which). The CDR3 spells CASRVPTHRAYTF. The CDR3, as DNA: TGTGCCAGCAGAGTGCCGACACACAGGGCTTACACCTTC.